A selection of T cell receptor beta chains follows, all from one sample in a study of CD8 T cells in ankylosing spondylitis. TCRdb itself ran the 5' RACE reads through MiXCR, one entry per CDR3 protein. The data show 350,000 to 450,000 distinct CDR3 sequences, with approximately 26% seen just once and approximately 1% held by the top ten. Material: blood, either unsorted or a sorted T cell fraction (not recorded which). These receptors were obtained from a male donor with ankylosing spondylitis. The CDR3 runs from the conserved cysteine through the conserved F or W. D genes are given only for firm matches.

V	D	CDR3
TRBV19	TRBD2	CASSDRLTSSGRSYEQYF
TRBV7-8	.	CASSLEGRTQYF
TRBV18	TRBD2	CASSPNSGSDTQYF
TRBV6-2/TRBV6-3	.	CASSYFYGNTEAFF
TRBV12-3/TRBV12-4	TRBD2	CASSFYGGGPPDTQYF
TRBV3-1	.	CASSQGAVAGNTGELFF
TRBV11-1	TRBD2	CASSSPPGLAGVNEQFF
TRBV27	.	CASSFWGNDYGYTF
TRBV10-3	.	CAISEPADEQYF
TRBV5-1	.	CASSTRPGTLESSYEQYF
TRBV29-1	TRBD1	CSAVTQGQSREETQYF
TRBV5-1	TRBD1	CASSLGQGRWTEAFF
TRBV20-1	TRBD1	CSAPTTGGPADTQYF
TRBV5-1	.	CASTYTQETQYF
TRBV20-1	.	CSARDLRHVTKLEYF
TRBV15	.	CATSRDQGEKLFF
TRBV12-3/TRBV12-4	.	CASSFLQVNTEAFF
TRBV18	.	CASSPRGAGELFF
TRBV5-1	TRBD1	CASSIDRGTEAFF
TRBV29-1	TRBD1	CSVDKYLGTGGADTQYF
TRBV12-3/TRBV12-4	.	CASSFPRARGNTDTQYF
TRBV30	.	CASLMDLNTEAFF
TRBV7-9	.	CASSLGRGNHEKLFF
TRBV20-1	TRBD1	CSAWDSNNMNTEAFF
TRBV7-2	.	CASSLRNWGGHQPQHF
TRBV12-3/TRBV12-4	TRBD1	CASSLPPTGDLETQYF
TRBV12-3/TRBV12-4	TRBD1	CASSLGQGYYGYTF
TRBV6-1	TRBD1	CASSQQGFGTEAFF
TRBV20-1	TRBD1	CSARQGAVSTEAFF
TRBV5-1	TRBD1	CASSPTWVRGAANEKLFF
TRBV5-1	TRBD1	CASSFPDRENEKLFF
TRBV6-1	TRBD1	CASSLVLGQGLETQYF